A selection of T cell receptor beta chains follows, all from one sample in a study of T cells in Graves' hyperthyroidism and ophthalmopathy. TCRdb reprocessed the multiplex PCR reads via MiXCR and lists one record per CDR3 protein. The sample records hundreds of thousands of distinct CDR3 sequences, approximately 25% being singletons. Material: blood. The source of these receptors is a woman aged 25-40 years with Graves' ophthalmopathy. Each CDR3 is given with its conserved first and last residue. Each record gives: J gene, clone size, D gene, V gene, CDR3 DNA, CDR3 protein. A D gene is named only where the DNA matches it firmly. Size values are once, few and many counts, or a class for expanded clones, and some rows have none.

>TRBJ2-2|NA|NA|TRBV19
TGTGCCAGTAGTCTTTTCAGGGGGGCCAACACCGGGGAGCTGTTTTTT
CASSLFRGANTGELFF
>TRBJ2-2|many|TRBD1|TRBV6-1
TGTGCCAGCAGTCCTTACAGGGGGCCGGGCACCGGGGAGCTGTTTTTT
CASSPYRGPGTGELFF
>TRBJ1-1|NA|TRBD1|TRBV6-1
TGTGCCAGCAGTCAATCCCCTGACAGGGTGAACACTGAAGCTTTCTTT
CASSQSPDRVNTEAFF
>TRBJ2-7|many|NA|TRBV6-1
TGTGCCAGCAGTGTGAGTGAGGGGGGCAAGGACGAGCAGTACTTC
CASSVSEGGKDEQYF
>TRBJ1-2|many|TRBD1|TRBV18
TGTGCCAGCTCACCCACAACAGGGGAAGTCTATGGCTACACCTTC
CASSPTTGEVYGYTF
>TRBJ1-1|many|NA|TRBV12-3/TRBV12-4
TGTGCCAGCAGAAGCCTCGGGGGCACTGAAGCTTTCTTT
CASRSLGGTEAFF
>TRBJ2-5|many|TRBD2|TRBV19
TGTGCCAGTAGTCAGGGCTACCGGGGGGCCCAGTACTTC
CASSQGYRGAQYF
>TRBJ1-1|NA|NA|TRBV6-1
TGTGCCAGCTGGGGACCGTCGGTGAACACTGAAGCTTTCTTT
CASWGPSVNTEAFF
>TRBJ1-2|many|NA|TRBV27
TGTGCCAGCAGTGTAGGGACCGGGCCAACCAACTATGGCTACACCTTC
CASSVGTGPTNYGYTF
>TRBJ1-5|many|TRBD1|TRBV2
TGTGCCAGCAGAAGACAGGGCACCAACAATCAGCCCCAGCATTTT
CASRRQGTNNQPQHF
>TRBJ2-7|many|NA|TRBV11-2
TGTGCCAGCAGCCAGGACTCCCAAGGACCTTACGAGCAGTACTTC
CASSQDSQGPYEQYF
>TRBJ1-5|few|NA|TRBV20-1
TGCAGTGCTAGGAGTTGGGAAGTTCAGCCCCAGCATTTT
CSARSWEVQPQHF
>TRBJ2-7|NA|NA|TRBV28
TGTGCCAGCAGTTTATTTGGCCAGCCCTACAGCTCCTACGAGCAGTACTTC
CASSLFGQPYSSYEQYF
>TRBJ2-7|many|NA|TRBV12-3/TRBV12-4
TGTGCCAGCAGTGCCCAACGGACAGTAGACGAGCAGTACTTC
CASSAQRTVDEQYF
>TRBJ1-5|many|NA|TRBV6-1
TGTGCCAGCAGTGGGGACGGGGGATATAGCAATCAGCCCCAGCATTTT
CASSGDGGYSNQPQHF
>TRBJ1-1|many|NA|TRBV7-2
TGTGCCAGCAGCCGCGGACAACTTGAAGCTTTCTTT
CASSRGQLEAFF
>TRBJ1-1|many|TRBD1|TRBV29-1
TGCAGCACCACTGCGACAGGGCTCACTGAAGCTTTCTTT
CSTTATGLTEAFF
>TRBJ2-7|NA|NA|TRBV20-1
TGCAGTGCTAGCGCGGTCTACGAGCAGTGCTTC
CSASAVYEQCF
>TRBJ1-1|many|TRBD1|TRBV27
TGTGCCAGCAGTTCGTGGACAGGGGCGAACACTGAAGCTTTCTTT
CASSSWTGANTEAFF
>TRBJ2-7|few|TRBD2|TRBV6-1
TGTGCCAGCAGTGAATTTAGCGGGAGCTCCTACGAGCAGTACTTC
CASSEFSGSSYEQYF
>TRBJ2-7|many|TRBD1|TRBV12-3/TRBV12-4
TGTGCCAGCAGTTTAGCGGGGACAGGGGGCAAAGGCGAGCAGTACTTC
CASSLAGTGGKGEQYF
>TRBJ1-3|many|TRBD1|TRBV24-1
TGTGCCACCAGTGACTGGACAGGGAACACCATATATTTT
CATSDWTGNTIYF
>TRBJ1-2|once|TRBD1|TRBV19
TGTGCCAGTTGGGCAGGGGGAGAAGGCTACACCTTC
CASWAGGEGYTF
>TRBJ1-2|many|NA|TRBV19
TGTGCCAGTAGCCCCCGGACGGCGGGCGGCTACACCTTC
CASSPRTAGGYTF
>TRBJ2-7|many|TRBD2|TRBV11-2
TGTGCCAGCAGCTTAGAGCCCACGGGGCGGGGGAACTCCTACGAGCAGTACTTC
CASSLEPTGRGNSYEQYF
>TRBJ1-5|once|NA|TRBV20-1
TGCAGTGCTAGTGGGGCAGACTCCTATCAGCCCCAGCATTTT
CSASGADSYQPQHF
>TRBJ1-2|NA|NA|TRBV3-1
TGTGCCAGCAGCCAAGATCTGGAGGTCTATGGCTACACCTTC
CASSQDLEVYGYTF
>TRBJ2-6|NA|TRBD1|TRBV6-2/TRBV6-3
TGTGCCAGCGGAGCAAGGGACAGGATTAGCTCTGGGGCCAACGTCCTGACTTTC
CASGARDRISSGANVLTF
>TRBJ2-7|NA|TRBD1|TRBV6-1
TGTGCCAGCAGGGAGCGAAGACAGGGTAGGGCCCTCGAGTACTTC
CASRERRQGRALEYF
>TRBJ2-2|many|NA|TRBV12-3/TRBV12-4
TGTGCCAGCACCCTTCTTCAATCCGGGGAGCTGTTTTTT
CASTLLQSGELFF
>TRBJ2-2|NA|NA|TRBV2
TGTGCCAGCACCCGGACCCCGAACACCGGGGAGCTGTTTTTT
CASTRTPNTGELFF
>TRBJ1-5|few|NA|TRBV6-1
TGTGCCAGCAGTGAACGGGACCGACAGCCCCAGCATTTT
CASSERDRQPQHF
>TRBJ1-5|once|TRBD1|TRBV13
TGTGCCAGCAGCCGGAGAGGCAGGGGGAATCAGCCCCAGCATTTT
CASSRRGRGNQPQHF
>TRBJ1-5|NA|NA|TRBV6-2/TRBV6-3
TGTGCCGGTGGATTTAGCAATCAGCCCCAGCATTTT
CAGGFSNQPQHF
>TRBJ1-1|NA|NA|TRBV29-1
TGCAGCGGACTAAGTTTGAACACTGAAGCTTTCTTT
CSGLSLNTEAFF
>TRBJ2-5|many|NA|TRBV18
TGTGCCAGCTCACAAGCCCAAGAGACCCAGTACTTC
CASSQAQETQYF
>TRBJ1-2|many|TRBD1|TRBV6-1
TGTGCCAGCAGATCACCGGGACAGGAACCTAACTATGGCTACACCTTC
CASRSPGQEPNYGYTF
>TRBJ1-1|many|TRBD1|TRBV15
TGTGCCACCAGCTCGGGACAGGGGTGGAAGAACACTGAAGCTTTCTTT
CATSSGQGWKNTEAFF
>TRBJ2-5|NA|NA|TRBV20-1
TGCAGTGCTGGGGTCCCTTGGGGCTGGGGGGAGACCCAGTACTTC
CSAGVPWGWGETQYF
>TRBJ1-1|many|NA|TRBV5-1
TGCGCCAGCAGCTTGGTCGGGGGAGGGCCGAACACTGAAGCTTTCTTT
CASSLVGGGPNTEAFF
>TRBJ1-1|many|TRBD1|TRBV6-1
TGTGCCAGCAGTGAACCCCGGACAGGGAGGAGCAACACTGAAGCTTTCTTT
CASSEPRTGRSNTEAFF
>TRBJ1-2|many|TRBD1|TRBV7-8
TGTGCCAGCAGCTTACTTAAGGGGGCATATGGCTACACCTTC
CASSLLKGAYGYTF
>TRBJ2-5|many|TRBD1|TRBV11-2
TGTGCCAGCAGCTTGATGGCCCCAGGGGGTGGTCAAGAGACCCAGTACTTC
CASSLMAPGGGQETQYF
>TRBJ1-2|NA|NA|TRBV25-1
TGTGCCAGCAGTGACGGGCCGGCGAGCGGCTACACCTTC
CASSDGPASGYTF
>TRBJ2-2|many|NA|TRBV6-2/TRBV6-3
TGTGCCAGCAGTTACTCTTACGCCGGTTACGGTGAAGGGTGGGAGCTGTTTTTT
CASSYSYAGYGEGWELFF
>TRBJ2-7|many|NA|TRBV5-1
TGCGCCAGCAGCCGAACTGACAGACCCTACGAGCAGTACTTC
CASSRTDRPYEQYF
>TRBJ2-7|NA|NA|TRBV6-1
TGTGCCAGCAGTGAAGCACGACGGACATACGAGCAGTACTTC
CASSEARRTYEQYF
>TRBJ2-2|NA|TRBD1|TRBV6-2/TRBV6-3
TGTGCCACTAAGGCCCGGGACAGGGGGCTGGGATCGAACACCGGGGAGCTGTTTTTT
CATKARDRGLGSNTGELFF
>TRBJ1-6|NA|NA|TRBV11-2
TGTGCCAGCAGCGAAGTGGACAGCGATTCACCCCTCCACTTT
CASSEVDSDSPLHF